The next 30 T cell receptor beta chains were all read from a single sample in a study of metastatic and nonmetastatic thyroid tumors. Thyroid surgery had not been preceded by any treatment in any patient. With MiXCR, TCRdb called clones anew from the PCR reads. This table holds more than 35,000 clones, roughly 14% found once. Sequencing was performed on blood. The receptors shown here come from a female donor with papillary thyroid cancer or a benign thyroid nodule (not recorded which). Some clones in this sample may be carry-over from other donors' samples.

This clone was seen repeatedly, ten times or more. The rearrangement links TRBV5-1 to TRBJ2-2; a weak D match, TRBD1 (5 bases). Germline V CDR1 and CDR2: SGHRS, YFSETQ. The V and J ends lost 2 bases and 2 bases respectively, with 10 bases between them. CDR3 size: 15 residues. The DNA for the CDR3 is TGCGCCAGCAGCTTAGACAGCCTCAACACCGGGGAGCTGTTTTTT. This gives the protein CASSLDSLNTGELFF.

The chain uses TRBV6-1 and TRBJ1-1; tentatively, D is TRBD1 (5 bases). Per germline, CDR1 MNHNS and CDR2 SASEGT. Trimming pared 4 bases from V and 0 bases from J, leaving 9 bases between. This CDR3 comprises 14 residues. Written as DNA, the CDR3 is TGTGCCAGCAGTGTTGGGGCGATGAACACTGAAGCTTTCTTT. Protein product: CASSVGAMNTEAFF.

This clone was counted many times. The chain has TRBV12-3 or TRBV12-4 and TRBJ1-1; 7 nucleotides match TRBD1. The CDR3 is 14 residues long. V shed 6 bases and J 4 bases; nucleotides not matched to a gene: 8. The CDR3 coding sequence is TGTGCCAGCAGCCCGGGGACAGTTTTCACTGAAGCTTTCTTT. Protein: CASSPGTVFTEAFF.

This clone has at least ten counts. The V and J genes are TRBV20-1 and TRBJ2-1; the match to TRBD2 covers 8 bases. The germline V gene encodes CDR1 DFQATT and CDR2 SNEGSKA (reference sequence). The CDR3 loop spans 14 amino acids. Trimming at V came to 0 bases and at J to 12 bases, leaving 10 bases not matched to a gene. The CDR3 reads CSARDPGTRESQFF. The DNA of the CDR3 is TGCAGTGCTAGAGACCCCGGGACTAGGGAGTCGCAGTTCTTC.

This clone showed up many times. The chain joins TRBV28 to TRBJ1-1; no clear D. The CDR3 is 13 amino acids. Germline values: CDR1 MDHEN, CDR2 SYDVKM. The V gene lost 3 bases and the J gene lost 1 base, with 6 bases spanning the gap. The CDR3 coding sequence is TGTGCCAGCAGTTTTGGTCGGAACACTGAAGCTTTCTTT. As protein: CASSFGRNTEAFF.

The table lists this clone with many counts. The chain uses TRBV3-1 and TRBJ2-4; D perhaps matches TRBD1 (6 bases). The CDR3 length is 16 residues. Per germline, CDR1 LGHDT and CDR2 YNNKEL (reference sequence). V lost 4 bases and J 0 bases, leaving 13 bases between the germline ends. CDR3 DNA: TGTGCCAGCAGCCGCAGGGGCCCGATAGCCAAAAACATTCAGTACTTC. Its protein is CASSRRGPIAKNIQYF.

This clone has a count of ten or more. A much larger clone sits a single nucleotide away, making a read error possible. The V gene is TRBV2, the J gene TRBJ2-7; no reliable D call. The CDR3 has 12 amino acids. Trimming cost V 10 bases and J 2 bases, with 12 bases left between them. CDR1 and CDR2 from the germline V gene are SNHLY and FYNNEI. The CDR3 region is CATVFSPYEQYF. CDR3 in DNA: TGTGCCACAGTCTTTAGCCCCTACGAGCAGTACTTC.

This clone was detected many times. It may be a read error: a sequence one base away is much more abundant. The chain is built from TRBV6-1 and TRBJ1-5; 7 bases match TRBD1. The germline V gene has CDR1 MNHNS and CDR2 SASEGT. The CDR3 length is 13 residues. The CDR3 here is CASTDRSYQLQHF. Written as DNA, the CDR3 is TGTGCCAGCACGGACAGGTCTTATCAGCTCCAGCATTTT.

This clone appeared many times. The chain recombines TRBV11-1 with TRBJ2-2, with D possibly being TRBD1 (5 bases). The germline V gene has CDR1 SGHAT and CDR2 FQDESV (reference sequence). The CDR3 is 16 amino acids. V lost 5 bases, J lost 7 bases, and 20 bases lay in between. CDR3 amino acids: CASSLSDSTHRGELFF. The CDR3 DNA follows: TGTGCCAGCAGCCTATCCGACAGTACGCACCGCGGGGAGCTGTTTTTT. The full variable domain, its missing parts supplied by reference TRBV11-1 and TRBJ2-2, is EAEVAQSPRYKITEKSQAVAFWCDPISGHATLYWYRQILGQGPELLVQFQDESVVDDSQLPKDRFSAERLKGVDSTLKIQPAELGDSAMYLCASSLSDSTHRGELFFGEGSRLTVL.

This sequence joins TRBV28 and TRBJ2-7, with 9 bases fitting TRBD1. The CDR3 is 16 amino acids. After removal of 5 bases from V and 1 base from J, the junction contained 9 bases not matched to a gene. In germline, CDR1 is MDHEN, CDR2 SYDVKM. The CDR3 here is CASSPYVGTGSYEQYF. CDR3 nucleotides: TGTGCCAGCAGTCCCTACGTGGGGACAGGGTCCTACGAGCAGTACTTC.

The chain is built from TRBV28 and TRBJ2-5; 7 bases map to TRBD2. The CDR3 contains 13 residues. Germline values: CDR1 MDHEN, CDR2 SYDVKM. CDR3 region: CHSSPTSAETQYF. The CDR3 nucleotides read TGTCACAGCAGCCCTACTAGCGCAGAGACCCAGTACTTC.

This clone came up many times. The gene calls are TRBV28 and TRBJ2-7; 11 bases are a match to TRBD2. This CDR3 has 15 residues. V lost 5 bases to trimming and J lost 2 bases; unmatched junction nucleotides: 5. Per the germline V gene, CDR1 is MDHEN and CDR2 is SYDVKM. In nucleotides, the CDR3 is TGTGCCAGCAGTCCCCGACTAGCGGGAACCTACGAGCAGTACTTC. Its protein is CASSPRLAGTYEQYF.

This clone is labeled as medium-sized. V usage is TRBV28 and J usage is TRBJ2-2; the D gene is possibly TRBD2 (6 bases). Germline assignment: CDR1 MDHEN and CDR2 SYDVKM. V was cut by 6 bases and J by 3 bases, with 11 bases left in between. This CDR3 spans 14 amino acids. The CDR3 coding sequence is TGTGCCAGCAGAGAGGGAGGCCACACCGGGGAGCTGTTTTTT. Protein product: CASREGGHTGELFF.

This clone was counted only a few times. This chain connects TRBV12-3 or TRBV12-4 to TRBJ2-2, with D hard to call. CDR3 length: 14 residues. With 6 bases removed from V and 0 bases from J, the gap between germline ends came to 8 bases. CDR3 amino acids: CASSRHTNTGELFF. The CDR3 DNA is TGTGCCAGCAGCCGGCATACGAACACCGGGGAGCTGTTTTTT.

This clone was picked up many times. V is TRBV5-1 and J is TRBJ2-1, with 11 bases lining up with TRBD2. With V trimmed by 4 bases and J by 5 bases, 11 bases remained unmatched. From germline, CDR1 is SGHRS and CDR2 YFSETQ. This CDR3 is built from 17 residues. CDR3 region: CASSLPVTSGSDNEQFF. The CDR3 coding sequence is TGCGCCAGCAGCCTACCGGTAACTAGCGGGAGCGACAATGAGCAGTTCTTC.

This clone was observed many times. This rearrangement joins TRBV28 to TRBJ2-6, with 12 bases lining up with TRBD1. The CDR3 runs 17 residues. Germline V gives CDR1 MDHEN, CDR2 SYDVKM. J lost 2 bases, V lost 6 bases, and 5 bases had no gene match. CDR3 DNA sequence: TGTGCCAGCAGCCCGGGACAGGGGGCCCCTGGGGCCAACGTCCTGACTTTC. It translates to CASSPGQGAPGANVLTF.

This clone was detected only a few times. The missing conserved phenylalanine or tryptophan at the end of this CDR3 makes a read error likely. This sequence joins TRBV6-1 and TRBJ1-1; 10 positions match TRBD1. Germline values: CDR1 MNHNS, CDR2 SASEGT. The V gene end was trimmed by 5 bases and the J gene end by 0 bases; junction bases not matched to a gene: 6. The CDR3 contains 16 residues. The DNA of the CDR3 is TGTGCCAGCAGTCCGGGACAGGGGTTTTTGAACACTGAAGCTTTCTCT. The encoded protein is CASSPGQGFLNTEAFS.

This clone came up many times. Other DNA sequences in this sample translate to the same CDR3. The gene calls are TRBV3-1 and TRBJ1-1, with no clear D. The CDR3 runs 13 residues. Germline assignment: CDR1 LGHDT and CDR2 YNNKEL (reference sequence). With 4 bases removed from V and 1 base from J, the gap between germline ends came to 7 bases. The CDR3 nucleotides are TGTGCCAGCAGCCCTCCAGGGAACACTGAAGCTTTCTTT. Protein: CASSPPGNTEAFF.

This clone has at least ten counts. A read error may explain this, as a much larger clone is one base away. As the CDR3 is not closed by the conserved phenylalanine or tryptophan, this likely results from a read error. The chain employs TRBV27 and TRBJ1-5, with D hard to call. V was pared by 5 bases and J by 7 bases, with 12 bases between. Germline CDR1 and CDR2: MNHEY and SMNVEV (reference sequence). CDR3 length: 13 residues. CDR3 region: CASSRRSGQPQHL. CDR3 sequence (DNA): TGTGCCAGCAGTAGGCGGTCGGGCCAGCCCCAGCATCTT.

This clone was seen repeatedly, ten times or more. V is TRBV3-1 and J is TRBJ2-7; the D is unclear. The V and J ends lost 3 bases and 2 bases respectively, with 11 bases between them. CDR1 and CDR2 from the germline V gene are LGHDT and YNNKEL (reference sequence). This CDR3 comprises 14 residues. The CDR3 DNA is TGTGCCAGCAGCCAGACGACGGATACCTACGAGCAGTACTTC. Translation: CASSQTTDTYEQYF.

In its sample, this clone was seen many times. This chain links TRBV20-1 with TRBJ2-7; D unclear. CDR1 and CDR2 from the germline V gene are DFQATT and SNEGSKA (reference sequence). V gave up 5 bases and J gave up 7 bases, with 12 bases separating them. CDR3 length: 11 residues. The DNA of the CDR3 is TGCAGTGCTTCCGGAGTGGTTGAGCAGTACTTC. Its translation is CSASGVVEQYF.

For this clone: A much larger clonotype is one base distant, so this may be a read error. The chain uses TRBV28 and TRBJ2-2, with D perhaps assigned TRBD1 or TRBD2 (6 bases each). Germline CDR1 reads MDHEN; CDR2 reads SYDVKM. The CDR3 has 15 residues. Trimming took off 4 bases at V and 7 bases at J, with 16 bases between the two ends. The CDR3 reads CASSSTRGSHGELFF. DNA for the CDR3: TGTGCCAGCAGTTCGACTAGGGGGAGTCACGGGGAGCTGTTTTTT.

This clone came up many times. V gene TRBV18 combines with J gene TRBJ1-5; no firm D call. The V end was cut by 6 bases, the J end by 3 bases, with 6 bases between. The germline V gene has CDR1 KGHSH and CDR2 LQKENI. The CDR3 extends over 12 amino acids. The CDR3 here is CASSRTNQPQHF. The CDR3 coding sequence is TGTGCCAGCTCCCGCACCAATCAGCCCCAGCATTTT.

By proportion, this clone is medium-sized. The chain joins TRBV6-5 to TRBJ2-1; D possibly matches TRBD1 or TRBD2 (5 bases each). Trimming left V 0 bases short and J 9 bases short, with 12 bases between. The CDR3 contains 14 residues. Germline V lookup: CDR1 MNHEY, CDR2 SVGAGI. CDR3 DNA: TGTGCCAGCAGTTACTCCACGGGGCTTTTTGAGCAGTTCTTC. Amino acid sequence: CASSYSTGLFEQFF.

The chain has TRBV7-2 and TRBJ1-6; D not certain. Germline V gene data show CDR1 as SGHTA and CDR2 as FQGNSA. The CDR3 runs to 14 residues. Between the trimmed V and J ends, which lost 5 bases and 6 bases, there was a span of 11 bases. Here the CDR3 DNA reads TGTGCCAGCAGCCCCCGCTGGGGTAATTCACCCCTCCACTTT. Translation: CASSPRWGNSPLHF.

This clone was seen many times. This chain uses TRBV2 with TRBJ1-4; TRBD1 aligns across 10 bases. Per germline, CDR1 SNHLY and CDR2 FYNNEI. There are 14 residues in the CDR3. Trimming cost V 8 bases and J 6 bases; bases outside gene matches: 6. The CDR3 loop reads CASRTGTGDEKLFF. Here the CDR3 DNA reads TGTGCCAGCCGAACCGGGACAGGGGATGAAAAACTGTTTTTT.

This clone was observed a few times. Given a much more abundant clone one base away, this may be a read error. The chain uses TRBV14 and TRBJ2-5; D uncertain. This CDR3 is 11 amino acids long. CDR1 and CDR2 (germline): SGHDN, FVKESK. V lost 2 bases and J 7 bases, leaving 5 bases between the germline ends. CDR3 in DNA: TGTGCCAGCAGCCAATCAATGACCCAGTACTTC. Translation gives CASSQSMTQYF.

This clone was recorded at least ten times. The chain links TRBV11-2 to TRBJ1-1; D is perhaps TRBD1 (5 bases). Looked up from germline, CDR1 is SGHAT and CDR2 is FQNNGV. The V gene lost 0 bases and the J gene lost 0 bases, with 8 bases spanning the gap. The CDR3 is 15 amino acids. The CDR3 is CASSLDWGMNTEAFF. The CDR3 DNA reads TGTGCCAGCAGCTTAGATTGGGGCATGAACACTGAAGCTTTCTTT.

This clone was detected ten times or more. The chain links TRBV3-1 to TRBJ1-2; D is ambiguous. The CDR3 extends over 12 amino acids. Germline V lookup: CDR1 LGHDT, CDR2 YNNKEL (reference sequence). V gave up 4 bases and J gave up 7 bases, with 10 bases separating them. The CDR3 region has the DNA TGTGCCAGCAGCCCCGGACCTTCTGGCTACACCTTC. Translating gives CASSPGPSGYTF. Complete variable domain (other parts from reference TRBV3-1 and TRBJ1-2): DTAVSQTPKYLVTQMGNDKSIKCEQNLGHDTMYWYKQDSKKFLKIMFSYNNKELIINETVPNRFSPKSPDKAHLNLHINSLELGDSAVYFCASSPGPSGYTFGSGTRLTVV.

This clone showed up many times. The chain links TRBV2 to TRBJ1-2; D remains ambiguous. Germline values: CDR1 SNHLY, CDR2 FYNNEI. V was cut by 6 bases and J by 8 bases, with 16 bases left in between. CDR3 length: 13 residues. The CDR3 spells CASSQNLGLGYTF. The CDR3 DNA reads TGTGCCAGCAGCCAAAACCTAGGTCTCGGCTACACCTTC.